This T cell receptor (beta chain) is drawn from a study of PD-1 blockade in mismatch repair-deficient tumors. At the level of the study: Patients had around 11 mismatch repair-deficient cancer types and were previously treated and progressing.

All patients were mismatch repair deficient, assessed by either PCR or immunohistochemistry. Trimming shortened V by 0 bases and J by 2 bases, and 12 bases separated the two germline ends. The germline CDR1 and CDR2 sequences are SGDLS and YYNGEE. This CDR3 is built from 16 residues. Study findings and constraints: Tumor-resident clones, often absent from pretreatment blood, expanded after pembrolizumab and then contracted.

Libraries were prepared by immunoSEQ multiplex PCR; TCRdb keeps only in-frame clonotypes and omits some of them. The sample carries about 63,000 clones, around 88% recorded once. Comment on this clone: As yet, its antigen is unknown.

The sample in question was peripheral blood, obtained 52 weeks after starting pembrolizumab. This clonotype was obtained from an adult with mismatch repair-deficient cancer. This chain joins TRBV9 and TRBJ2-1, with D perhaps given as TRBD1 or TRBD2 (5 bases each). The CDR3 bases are TGTGCCAGCAGCGTAGGGGGGTGGTTCCCCTACAATGAGCAGTTCTTC. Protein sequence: CASSVGGWFPYNEQFF.